Listed below are T cell receptor beta chains from one sample, sequenced in a study of cytomegalovirus exposure and HLA in healthy donors. Measured with immunoSEQ multiplex PCR; TCRdb has only the in-frame clones, and not every one. Of roughly 100,000 clones listed, approximately 81% are singletons. The sample was PBMCs. These receptors all come from a man aged 25-45 years in good health and CMV-seronegative. Each CDR3 is given with its conserved first and last residue. A D gene is named only where the DNA matches it firmly. Expanded clones get a size class; other rows say once, few or many, or leave the size out.

TRBV5-1	-	TRBD1	TRBJ2-6	TGCGCCAGCAGCCTGGAAAAGGGACAGCTGACCTTGGGCGTCCTGACTTTC	CASSLEKGQLTLGVLTF
TRBV2	-	TRBD1	TRBJ2-7	TGTGCCAGCAGTGGGACAGGGGTTTCCTACGAGCAGTACTTC	CASSGTGVSYEQYF
TRBV10-3	-	-	TRBJ2-7	TGTGCCATCAACGGCGAAAACTACGAGCAGTACTTC	CAINGENYEQYF
TRBV25-1	few	-	TRBJ2-5	TGTGCCAGCAGTGCCGGGGTGGAGACCCAGTACTTC	CASSAGVETQYF
TRBV6-5	-	-	TRBJ1-1	TGTGCCAGCAGTTACTCGATTGGGGGGGACACTGAAGCTTTCTTT	CASSYSIGGDTEAFF
TRBV27	-	TRBD1	TRBJ2-3	TGTGCCAGCAATGGGGACAGAAGCACAGATACGCAGTATTTT	CASNGDRSTDTQYF
TRBV6-5	once	TRBD1	TRBJ2-7	TGTGCCAGCAGCCTAACCCGGACAGGGGCCCGCGAGCAGTACTTC	CASSLTRTGAREQYF
TRBV10-3	-	TRBD1	TRBJ1-4	TGTGCCATCAGTGAGTCTATGGGACAGGGGTTTGAAAAACTGTTTTTT	CAISESMGQGFEKLFF
TRBV30	-	TRBD2	TRBJ2-3	TGTGCCTGGGGGCGCGGGAGGACAGATACGCAGTATTTT	CAWGRGRTDTQYF
TRBV5-6	-	-	TRBJ2-5	TGTGCCAGCAGCTTCGGGGGAAATCAAGAGACCCAGTACTTC	CASSFGGNQETQYF
TRBV7-2	-	TRBD1	TRBJ1-1	TGTGCCAGCAGCGCTAGGATGGGACAGGGTGGCACTGAAGCTTTCTTT	CASSARMGQGGTEAFF
TRBV4-1	-	TRBD1	TRBJ1-2	TGCGCCAGCAGCCCTACCGGGACAGAGACTCTGGGCTACACCTTC	CASSPTGTETLGYTF
TRBV13	-	-	TRBJ1-4	TGTGCCAGCAGCCGCGGACAGTCTAATGAAAAACTGTTTTTT	CASSRGQSNEKLFF
TRBV7-8	-	TRBD2	TRBJ2-7	TGTGCCAGCAGCTTGCGGCTAGCGGCCCCAGAGGAGCAGTACTTC	CASSLRLAAPEEQYF
TRBV6-5	-	-	TRBJ2-7	TGTGCCAGCAGCCCACGGGGATACGAGCAGTACTTC	CASSPRGYEQYF
TRBV9	-	-	TRBJ2-5	TGTGCCAGCAGCCCAGGGCTTCAAGAGACCCAGTACTTC	CASSPGLQETQYF
TRBV29-1	-	-	TRBJ2-2	TGCAGCGTTGAGAACAGAGCGAACACCGGGGAGCTGTTTTTT	CSVENRANTGELFF
TRBV10-3	-	TRBD2	TRBJ2-1	TGTGCCATCAGTACCGGGACTAGCGGCAATGAGCAGTTCTTC	CAISTGTSGNEQFF
TRBV5-6	-	-	TRBJ2-7	TGTGCCAGCAGCTCTGGGACTGGTCCCTACGAGCAGTACTTC	CASSSGTGPYEQYF
TRBV18	-	TRBD1	TRBJ1-1	TGTGCCAGCGGAGGACAGGGGGCATGGACTGAAGCTTTCTTT	CASGGQGAWTEAFF
TRBV6-6	-	-	TRBJ2-1	TGTGCCAGCAGATCGCAGGGAATTAAGTACAATGAGCAGTTCTTC	CASRSQGIKYNEQFF
TRBV6-1	few	-	TRBJ1-1	TGTGCCAGCAGTGAACGTTCTGAAGCTTTCTTT	CASSERSEAFF
TRBV19	-	-	TRBJ1-5	TGTGCCAGTAGTGCGGGGAAATATAGCAATCAGCCCCAGCATTTT	CASSAGKYSNQPQHF
TRBV30	-	TRBD2	TRBJ2-7	TGTGCTTCTGGACTAGCGGGCGAGCAGTACTTC	CASGLAGEQYF
TRBV12-2	few	-	TRBJ2-5	TGTGCAAGTCGCTTAAGACTAGCGGGGCTCCAAGAGACCCAGTACTTC	CASRLRLAGLQETQYF
TRBV5-8	-	-	TRBJ1-3	TGTGCCAGCAGCTTTTTAAGTAGCCACTCTGGAAACACCATATATTTT	CASSFLSSHSGNTIYF
TRBV25-1	-	-	TRBJ1-6	TGTGCCAGCAGCCAAGGAGGTGGTAATTCACCCCTCCACTTT	CASSQGGGNSPLHF
TRBV4-3	-	-	TRBJ1-1	TGCGCCAGCAGCCATTTATTGACAGACAACACTGAAGCTTTCTTT	CASSHLLTDNTEAFF
TRBV5-1	-	TRBD1	TRBJ1-2	TGCGCCAGCAGCTCATCGACAGGGGACTATGGCTACACCTTC	CASSSSTGDYGYTF
TRBV4-1	-	TRBD1	TRBJ1-3	TGCGCCAGCAGCCATCATAAAGGGGGACAGGGTAACTCTGGAAACACCATATATTTT	CASSHHKGGQGNSGNTIYF
TRBV29-1	once	-	TRBJ1-2	TGCAGCGCAAGTAGACACCCCTATGGCTACACCTTC	CSASRHPYGYTF
TRBV28	-	TRBD1	TRBJ1-2	TGTGCCAGCAGGCTTCAGACCCCAGGGGGCATTAACTATGGCTACACCTTC	CASRLQTPGGINYGYTF
TRBV11-2	-	TRBD1	TRBJ1-4	TGTGCCAGCAGCTTCGACAGGGCAACTAATGAAAAACTGTTTTTT	CASSFDRATNEKLFF
TRBV27	-	TRBD2	TRBJ2-1	TGTGCCAGCAGCCTGGACCGAGCGGGAGTTTACAATGAGCAGTTCTTC	CASSLDRAGVYNEQFF
TRBV5-4	few	TRBD1	TRBJ2-3	TGTGCCAGCAGCCCGACAGGGGAATTCGCAGATACGCAGTATTTT	CASSPTGEFADTQYF
TRBV9	-	-	TRBJ1-1	TGTGCCAGCAGCGTAGACAGTCTCATGAACACTGAAGCTTTCTTT	CASSVDSLMNTEAFF
TRBV5-4	-	-	TRBJ2-1	TGTGCCAGCAGCCAAAAACTAGCTTATGAGAACAATGAGCAGTTCTTC	CASSQKLAYENNEQFF
TRBV15	-	-	TRBJ1-5	TGTGCCACCAGCAGAGATGGGGGGTTCGTCTTCCAGCCCCAGCATTTT	CATSRDGGFVFQPQHF
TRBV5-5	-	-	TRBJ1-6	TGTGCCAGCAGCTGGGGGGGTAGGCCCGTTAATTCACCCCTCCACTTT	CASSWGGRPVNSPLHF
TRBV5-1	-	-	TRBJ2-7	TGCGCCAGCAGCACCGGACAGCTCTACGAGCAGTACTTC	CASSTGQLYEQYF
TRBV7-2	-	-	TRBJ1-2	TGTGCCAGCAGCTTAGTCACCGACAGTACCTATGGCTACACCTTC	CASSLVTDSTYGYTF
TRBV6-1	-	-	TRBJ1-6	TGTGCCAGCAGTGAAGAGGACAGCGATAATTCACCCCTCCACTTT	CASSEEDSDNSPLHF
TRBV29-1	-	TRBD1	TRBJ2-3	TGCAGCGCGAGATCGACAGGGCCAACCAGCACAGATACGCAGTATTTT	CSARSTGPTSTDTQYF
TRBV7-2	-	-	TRBJ1-2	TGTGCCAGCAGCTTAGACGGGAGCTACACCTTC	CASSLDGSYTF
TRBV9	once	TRBD1	TRBJ1-1	TGTGCCAGCACCCCAGGGGGGACCTGGGGCACTGAAGCTTTCTTT	CASTPGGTWGTEAFF
TRBV27	-	-	TRBJ2-1	TGTGCCAGCAACGCGAGAGTATTGTATGGCAATGAGCAGTTCTTC	CASNARVLYGNEQFF
TRBV5-1	-	-	TRBJ1-1	TGCGCCAGCAGCTTGTACGGGAAACAGACCGATCGGAACACTGAAGCTTTCTTT	CASSLYGKQTDRNTEAFF
TRBV2	few	TRBD2	TRBJ2-1	TGTGCCAGCACCCCAAGCGGGGGCAATGAGCAGTTCTTC	CASTPSGGNEQFF
TRBV5-1	-	-	TRBJ1-1	TGCGCCAGCCGAGACGAGATGGGGGGAGGGCCCGAAGCTTTCTTT	CASRDEMGGGPEAFF
TRBV28	-	-	TRBJ1-5	TGTGCCAGCAGTGAAGACCGCGGCGGTCAGCCCCAGCATTTT	CASSEDRGGQPQHF
TRBV4-1	-	TRBD2	TRBJ2-3	TGCGCCAGCGCAATAGCGGGGGGGCTGGCAGATACGCAGTATTTT	CASAIAGGLADTQYF
TRBV19	-	-	TRBJ2-3	TGTGCCAGTAGTACACGACGGACAATTTCAGATACGCAGTATTTT	CASSTRRTISDTQYF
TRBV27	-	TRBD2	TRBJ2-2	TGTGCCAGCAGTTTAGCGGGAGGGCCGGGCGGGGAGCTGTTTTTT	CASSLAGGPGGELFF
TRBV14	once	TRBD1	TRBJ2-7	TGTGCCAGCAGCGAAGGCCGAGGGGGCCAGCAGTACTTC	CASSEGRGGQQYF
TRBV5-6	-	TRBD1	TRBJ2-5	TGTGCCAGCAGCTTCTGGGACAGCCTTCAAGAGACCCAGTACTTC	CASSFWDSLQETQYF
TRBV7-9	-	-	TRBJ1-1	TGTGCCAGCAGCTTTAGTATGAGAGAAGCTTTCTTT	CASSFSMREAFF
TRBV7-9	-	TRBD1	TRBJ2-2	TGTGCCAGCAGCTTCACAGGGGGTATCGGGGAGCTGTTTTTT	CASSFTGGIGELFF
TRBV7-8	-	-	TRBJ1-6	TGTGCCAGCAGCCAAAACCCGGGTAATTCACCCCTCCACTTT	CASSQNPGNSPLHF
TRBV11-3	-	-	TRBJ2-7	TGTGCCAGCAGCCCAGGGGGGATGAGTTACGAGCAGTACTTC	CASSPGGMSYEQYF